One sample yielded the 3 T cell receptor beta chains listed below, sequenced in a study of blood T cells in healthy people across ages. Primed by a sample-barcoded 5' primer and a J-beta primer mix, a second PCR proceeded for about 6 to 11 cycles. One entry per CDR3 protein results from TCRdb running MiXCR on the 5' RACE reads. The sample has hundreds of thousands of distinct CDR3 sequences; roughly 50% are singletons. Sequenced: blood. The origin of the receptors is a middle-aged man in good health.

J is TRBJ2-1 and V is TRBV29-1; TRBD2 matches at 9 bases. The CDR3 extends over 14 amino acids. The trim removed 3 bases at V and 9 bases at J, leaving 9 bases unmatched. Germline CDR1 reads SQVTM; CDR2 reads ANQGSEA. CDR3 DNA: TGCAGCGTTGAGGGGGCGGGGGGGACGGGTGAGCAGTTCTTC. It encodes CSVEGAGGTGEQFF.

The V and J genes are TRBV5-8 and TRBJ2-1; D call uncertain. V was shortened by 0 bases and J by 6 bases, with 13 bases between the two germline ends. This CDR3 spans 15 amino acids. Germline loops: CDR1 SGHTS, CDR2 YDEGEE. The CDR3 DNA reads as TGTGCCAGCAGCTTGGAGGTAGGCCACTCCAATGAGCAGTTCTTC. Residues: CASSLEVGHSNEQFF.

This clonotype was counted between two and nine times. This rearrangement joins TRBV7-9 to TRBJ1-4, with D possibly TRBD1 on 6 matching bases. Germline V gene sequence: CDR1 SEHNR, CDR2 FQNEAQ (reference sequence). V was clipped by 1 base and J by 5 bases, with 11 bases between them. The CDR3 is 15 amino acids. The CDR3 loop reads CASSLGDKRNEKLFF. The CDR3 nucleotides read TGTGCCAGCAGCTTAGGGGACAAACGAAATGAAAAACTGTTTTTT. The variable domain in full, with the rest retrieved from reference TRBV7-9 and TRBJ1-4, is DTGVSQNPRHKITKRGQNVTFRCDPISEHNRLYWYRQTLGQGPEFLTYFQNEAQLEKSRLLSDRFSAERPKGSFSTLEIQRTEQGDSAMYLCASSLGDKRNEKLFFGSGTQLSVL.